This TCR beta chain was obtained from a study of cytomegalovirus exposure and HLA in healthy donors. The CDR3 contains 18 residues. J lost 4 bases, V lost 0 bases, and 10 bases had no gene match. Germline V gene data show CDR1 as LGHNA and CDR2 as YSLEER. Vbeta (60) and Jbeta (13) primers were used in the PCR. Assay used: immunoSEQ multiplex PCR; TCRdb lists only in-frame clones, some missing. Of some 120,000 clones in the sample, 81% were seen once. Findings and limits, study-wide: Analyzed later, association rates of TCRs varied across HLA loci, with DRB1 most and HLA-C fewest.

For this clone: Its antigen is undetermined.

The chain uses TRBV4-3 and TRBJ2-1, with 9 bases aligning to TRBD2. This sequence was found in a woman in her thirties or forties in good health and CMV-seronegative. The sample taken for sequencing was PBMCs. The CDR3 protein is CASSQDDPPTSGYNEQFF. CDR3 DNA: TGCGCCAGCAGCCAAGATGACCCCCCCACTAGCGGGTACAATGAGCAGTTCTTC.